Following are 27 T cell receptor beta chains from one sample sequenced in a study of cytomegalovirus exposure and HLA in healthy donors. PCR used 60 Vbeta primers and 13 Jbeta primers. Generated by immunoSEQ multiplex PCR, the TCRdb table keeps only in-frame clones and is missing some. This sample has 100,000 to 150,000 clones; less than 80% occur once, and the top ten carry 4%. Sequenced: PBMCs. All receptors derive from a middle-aged man in good health and CMV-seropositive.

This clone was seen a handful of times. This chain uses TRBV2 with TRBJ1-1; a weak D match, TRBD1 (6 bases). Trimming stripped 4 bases from V and 1 base from J, with 10 bases between. The CDR3 is made up of 14 amino acids. CDR1 and CDR2 from the germline V gene are SNHLY and FYNNEI. CDR3 amino acids: CASSVEQGNTEAFF. The DNA for the CDR3 is TGTGCCAGCAGTGTGGAACAGGGGAACACTGAAGCTTTCTTT.

The genes are TRBV7-8 and TRBJ1-2; TRBD1 agrees at 7 bases. Germline CDR1 is SGHVS and CDR2 is FQNEAQ. The CDR3 has 14 amino acids. The ends lost 5 bases at V and 3 bases at J; junction bases unmatched: 6. CDR3 loop: CASSPGQKHYGYTF. CDR3 DNA: TGTGCCAGCAGCCCGGGACAGAAACACTATGGCTACACCTTC.

The rearrangement links TRBV5-1 to TRBJ2-7, with D possibly being TRBD2 (5 bases). In germline, CDR1 is SGHRS, CDR2 YFSETQ. Trimming removed 0 bases from V and 6 bases from J, with 16 bases in between. The length of the CDR3 is 15 residues. CDR3 DNA sequence: TGCGCCAGCAGCTTGGTTGGGCAGACACTAGGCGAGCAGTACTTC. It codes for CASSLVGQTLGEQYF.

V is TRBV6-6 and J is TRBJ2-2, with D possibly being TRBD1 (6 bases). Trimming took 7 bases from V and 0 from J, leaving 12 bases between them. This CDR3 spans 15 amino acids. Germline CDR1 and CDR2: MNHNY and SVGAGI (reference sequence). CDR3 bases: TGTGCCAGCAAGACCGGGACAACGAACACCGGGGAGCTGTTTTTT. Translating it yields CASKTGTTNTGELFF.

This clone was counted once. The CDR3 DNA reads TGTGCCAGCAGGCCACCCGGGGGGAACGATACGCAGTATTTT. Its protein is CASRPPGGNDTQYF. The V call is TRBV11-2, the J call TRBJ2-3; 7 nucleotides line up with TRBD2. CDR1 SGHAT and CDR2 FQNNGV come from the germline V gene. V was clipped by 6 bases and J by 6 bases; unmatched bases: 9. The CDR3 has 14 amino acids.

In DNA, the CDR3 is TGTGCCAGCCGGAGGGCCAGCGAGCAGTTCTTC. Translation: CASRRASEQFF. The gene calls are TRBV6-1 and TRBJ2-1; D is possibly TRBD2 (6 bases). With 8 bases removed from V and 10 bases from J, the gap between germline ends came to 12 bases. Germline V gene data show CDR1 as MNHNS and CDR2 as SASEGT. The CDR3 contains 11 residues.

The chain employs TRBV5-6 and TRBJ2-3; TRBD1 matches at 7 bases. CDR1 is SGHDT, CDR2 YYEEEE, per germline. The CDR3 runs 16 residues. Trimming cost V 3 bases and J 0 bases; bases outside gene matches: 7. CDR3: CASSSLGQSSTDTQYF. The CDR3 region has the DNA TGTGCCAGCAGCTCATTGGGACAGAGTAGCACAGATACGCAGTATTTT.

V usage is TRBV27 and J usage is TRBJ2-7; 9 nucleotides align to TRBD2. Per the germline V gene, CDR1 is MNHEY and CDR2 is SMNVEV (reference sequence). Losses at the gene ends were 0 bases for V and 7 bases for J; bases not matched to a gene: 7. CDR3 length: 15 amino acids. The CDR3 nucleotides are TGTGCCAGCAGTTTATCCCTAGCGGGGATGCGGGAGCAGTACTTC. This translates into CASSLSLAGMREQYF.

CDR3 DNA: TGTGCCAGCAGCTTAGAGTTCACTAGCACAGATACGCAGTATTTT. Its translation is CASSLEFTSTDTQYF. The J gene is TRBJ2-3, the V gene TRBV11-2; D gene uncertain. The V and J ends lost 0 bases and 0 bases respectively, with 7 bases between them. The CDR3 is 15 residues long. Germline CDR1 reads SGHAT; CDR2 reads FQNNGV.

This clone was counted a single time. V and J are TRBV10-1 and TRBJ2-2, with a weak D call TRBD1 (5 bases). The CDR3 sequence is 16 residues long. Germline CDR1 and CDR2: WNHNN and SYGVQD (reference sequence). V was clipped by 0 bases and J by 2 bases, with 10 bases between them. The CDR3 DNA follows: TGCGCCAGCAGTGAGTCTGTTGGGGCCAACACCGGGGAGCTGTTTTTT. This translates into CASSESVGANTGELFF.

The genes are TRBV6-1 and TRBJ1-2, with TRBD1 as a possible D gene (6 bases). The germline CDR1 and CDR2 sequences are MNHNS and SASEGT. The CDR3 is 12 residues long. V was pared by 8 bases and J by 8 bases, with 15 bases between. CDR3 in DNA: TGTGCCAGCGGAATAGGGGGAGGGGGCTACACCTTC. Encoded protein: CASGIGGGGYTF.

V usage is TRBV7-9 and J usage is TRBJ2-7; TRBD1 is a possible D gene (6 bases). Per the germline V gene, CDR1 is SEHNR and CDR2 is FQNEAQ (reference sequence). Deletions cut 5 bases from V and 3 bases from J, with 14 bases between. CDR3 length equals 14 residues. The CDR3 nucleotides read TGTGCCAGCAGCCGCCGGGACACGATCTACGAGCAGTACTTC. Protein: CASSRRDTIYEQYF.

The chain recombines TRBV2 with TRBJ2-3, with TRBD2 matching over 7 bases. Germline V gene sequence: CDR1 SNHLY, CDR2 FYNNEI. The CDR3 covers 12 residues. Trimming at V came to 11 bases and at J to 3 bases, leaving 5 bases not matched to a gene. The CDR3 bases are TGTGCCGGAACTAGCGTGACAGATACGCAGTATTTT. Translating it yields CAGTSVTDTQYF.

The chain carries TRBV6-6 and TRBJ1-3; 8 nucleotides agree with TRBD1. CDR1 is MNHNY and CDR2 is SVGAGI in the germline V gene (reference sequence). CDR3 length equals 16 residues. V was clipped by 5 bases and J by 1 base; unmatched bases: 7. The CDR3 is CASSARQGQSGNTIYF. In DNA form, the CDR3 reads TGTGCCAGCAGTGCCAGACAGGGGCAGTCTGGAAACACCATATATTTT.

This chain joins TRBV7-2 and TRBJ1-1; weak D call: TRBD1 (5 bases). This CDR3 has 13 residues. The germline V gene encodes CDR1 SGHTA and CDR2 FQGNSA. V gave up 5 bases and J gave up 4 bases, with 11 bases separating them. The chain's CDR3 is CASSVGESTEAFF. CDR3 bases: TGTGCCAGCAGCGTAGGGGAGAGCACTGAAGCTTTCTTT.

V usage is TRBV14 and J usage is TRBJ2-7; possible D gene TRBD1, 6 bases. Looked up from germline, CDR1 is SGHDN and CDR2 is FVKESK. The CDR3 is made up of 14 amino acids. Between the trimmed V and J ends, which lost 4 bases and 4 bases, there was a span of 14 bases. CDR3 in DNA: TGTGCCAGCAGCCCGGACAGATCCATGTACGAGCAGTACTTC. This encodes CASSPDRSMYEQYF.

The CDR3 nucleotides are TGCGCCAGCAGCCAAAGGGATGCCTCTCAGGGAAGGGGCAATGAGCAGTTCTTC. Encoded protein: CASSQRDASQGRGNEQFF. This chain connects TRBV4-1 to TRBJ2-1, with a weak D call TRBD1 (5 bases). The CDR3 has 18 residues. Germline V lookup: CDR1 MGHRA, CDR2 YSYEKL. Between the trimmed V and J ends, which lost 2 bases and 6 bases, there was a span of 23 bases.

This clone is termed medium-sized (0.01 to 0.1%). CDR3: CASSQGDSGLEYF. DNA of the CDR3: TGTGCCAGCAGCCAAGGGGACTCGGGACTGGAGTACTTC. The rearrangement uses TRBV4-2 and TRBJ2-7; the D gene is possibly TRBD2 (6 bases). The CDR3 extends over 13 amino acids. Germline V gives CDR1 LGHNA, CDR2 YNFKEQ. The V and J ends lost 1 base and 11 bases respectively, with 15 bases between them.

This rearrangement joins TRBV7-9 to TRBJ1-1; 8 bases are shared with TRBD1. This CDR3 region has 13 residues. J lost 4 bases, V lost 7 bases, and 5 bases had no gene match. Germline CDR1 reads SEHNR; CDR2 reads FQNEAQ (reference sequence). The CDR3 reads CASIQTGGTEAFF. For the CDR3, the DNA is TGTGCCAGCATCCAAACAGGGGGCACTGAAGCTTTCTTT.

The chain joins TRBV27 to TRBJ2-1, with D possibly being TRBD2 (6 bases). The CDR3 consists of 12 residues. The V gene's germline CDR1 is MNHEY and CDR2 SMNVEV (reference sequence). Trimming removed 3 bases from V and 10 bases from J, with 10 bases in between. This CDR3 reads CASSFGGTEQFF. DNA of the CDR3: TGTGCCAGCAGTTTCGGGGGTACGGAGCAGTTCTTC.

In DNA, the CDR3 is TGTGCCAGCAGCGCGGGGACTAGCGGTTTCGACACCGGGGAGCTGTTTTTT. This sequence encodes CASSAGTSGFDTGELFF. The chain couples TRBV5-8 to TRBJ2-2; TRBD2 matches at 11 bases. With V trimmed by 4 bases and J by 3 bases, 8 bases remained unmatched. The CDR3 sequence is 17 residues long. Germline CDR1 reads SGHTS; CDR2 reads YDEGEE.

The V and J genes are TRBV19 and TRBJ1-5, with a possible D match to TRBD1 (5 bases). Trimming shortened V by 6 bases and J by 0 bases, and 9 bases separated the two germline ends. Per the germline V gene, CDR1 is LNHDA and CDR2 is SQIVND (reference sequence). This CDR3 has 14 residues. The chain's CDR3 is CASRRTHSNQPQHF. The CDR3 coding sequence is TGTGCCAGTAGGCGGACACATAGCAATCAGCCCCAGCATTTT.

The J gene is TRBJ1-1, the V gene TRBV4-1, with a tentative D call TRBD1 (5 bases). Germline assignment: CDR1 MGHRA and CDR2 YSYEKL. The CDR3 consists of 14 residues. Trimming removed 0 bases from V and 3 bases from J, with 8 bases in between. CDR3 protein: CASSQEDRYTEAFF. The CDR3 DNA follows: TGCGCCAGCAGCCAAGAAGACAGATACACTGAAGCTTTCTTT.

The rearrangement joins TRBV30 to TRBJ1-5, with 7 positions matching TRBD1. The V and J ends lost 0 bases and 7 bases, in that order; junction bases with no gene match: 9. The CDR3 covers 15 residues. Germline CDR1 GTSNPN, CDR2 SVGIG (reference sequence). Here the CDR3 DNA reads TGTGCCTGGAGTGTAGGGCAGGGGGTCGTCCAGCCCCAGCATTTT. Translated: CAWSVGQGVVQPQHF.

J is TRBJ1-1 and V is TRBV27; no clear D. The V and J ends lost 0 bases and 7 bases respectively, with 9 bases between them. Per the germline V gene, CDR1 is MNHEY and CDR2 is SMNVEV (reference sequence). This CDR3 has 13 amino acids. The CDR3 loop is CASSLSLAGEAFF. CDR3 in DNA: TGTGCCAGCAGTTTATCTTTGGCAGGTGAAGCTTTCTTT.

This chain connects TRBV9 to TRBJ2-3, with D perhaps matching TRBD1 (5 bases). The CDR3 runs to 14 residues. Germline V gene data show CDR1 as SGDLS and CDR2 as YYNGEE. With 0 bases removed from V and 2 bases from J, the gap between germline ends came to 7 bases. The CDR3 here is CASSVVGDTDTQYF. The CDR3 nucleotides read TGTGCCAGCAGCGTAGTAGGGGACACAGATACGCAGTATTTT. The complete variable domain, with remaining parts taken from reference TRBV9 and TRBJ2-3, reads DSGVTQTPKHLITATGQRVTLRCSPRSGDLSVYWYQQSLDQGLQFLIQYYNGEERAKGNILERFSAQQFPDLHSELNLSSLELGDSALYFCASSVVGDTDTQYFGPGTRLTVL.

Details on this clone: This sample includes further DNA sequences coding for the same CDR3. The chain joins TRBV27 to TRBJ1-1; D possibly corresponds to TRBD1 (5 bases). The CDR3 has 13 residues. The V gene's germline CDR1 is MNHEY and CDR2 SMNVEV (reference sequence). The germline V and J ends were trimmed by 6 bases and 4 bases, with 12 bases remaining between them. The CDR3 nucleotides read TGTGCCAGCAGCCCACTGGGGGGCACTGAAGCTTTCTTT. Amino acids: CASSPLGGTEAFF.